This T cell receptor beta chain was retrieved from a study of T cell repertoires in cytomegalovirus infection. Trimming removed 3 bases from V and 9 bases from J, with 15 bases in between. The CDR3 spans 14 residues. CDR1 and CDR2 from the germline V gene are SGHTA and FQGNSA. On this clonotype itself: Its antigen is as yet unknown.

TCRdb processed the reads anew with MiXCR; each CDR3 protein has one entry. The data hold roughly 500,000 distinct CDR3 sequences, with around 35% observed a single time. The chain combines TRBV7-2 with TRBJ2-1; tentatively, D is TRBD1 or TRBD2 (5 bases each). The sequencing used cultured PBMCs, collected from culture after CMV antigen stimulation. This clonotype originated in a human donor in good health (CMV status not recorded). Some clones in this sample may be carry-over from other donors' samples. This chain's CDR3 is CASSFIPGAFEQFF. CDR3 in DNA: TGTGCCAGCAGCTTCATCCCCGGGGCCTTTGAGCAGTTCTTC.